This T cell receptor (beta chain) is from a study of tumor-infiltrating lymphocytes in oesophageal squamous cell carcinoma. TCRdb processed the PCR reads anew with MiXCR; each CDR3 protein has one entry. The data contain 15,000 to 25,000 distinct CDR3 sequences, over 40% of them singletons. This CDR3 has 14 amino acids. Germline-derived CDR1 and CDR2 are MNHEY and SMNVEV (reference sequence). This receptor was identified in a male donor with esophageal squamous cell carcinoma. The sample consisted of normal esophageal tissue next to the tumor. This sequence joins TRBV27 and TRBJ2-1; 8 bases are a match to TRBD1. The closer fit of TRBJ2-7 to the DNA end suggests the J call may be wrong. CDR3 DNA sequence: TGTGCCAGCAGTTTGGGGACAGGTTCCAATGAGCAGTACTTC. This encodes CASSLGTGSNEQYF.